This T cell receptor (beta chain) was found in a study of shared clonotypes between healthy human individuals. General study results and limits: A limitation of the genetic and exposure-history diversity represented arose from few donors.

CDR3 length: 18 amino acids. CDR1 and CDR2 from the germline V gene are MNHEY and SMNVEV (reference sequence). Between the trimmed V and J ends, which lost 5 bases and 0 bases, there was a span of 20 bases. The run depth of the assay was deep. Assay: immunoSEQ multiplex PCR; the TCRdb copy retains only in-frame clones and omits some. The profile shows around 690,000 clones, about 90% of them singletons. In regard to this clone: The antigen is undetermined.

Sequences were obtained from memory CD8+ T cells from PBMCs. Subset defined: CD45RO+ cells pooled with CCR7-negative TemRA cells. The chain combines TRBV27 with TRBJ1-3; D remains unclear. This receptor was obtained from a man between 18 and 29 years old in good health. Some clones in this sample may be carry-over from other donors' samples. The CDR3 sequence: CASSTYRDPGVSGNTIYF. The CDR3 nucleotides are TGTGCCAGCAGTACCTATAGAGACCCCGGGGTCTCTGGAAACACCATATATTTT.